This TCR beta chain was observed in a study of T cell changes during pregnancy in multiple sclerosis (dated by TCRdb to about 2019). Notes on the research overall: In women with multiple sclerosis, the researchers looked at how the T cell repertoire shifted as pregnancy progressed.

As regards this clone: What this receptor recognizes is not known. Nothing much larger sits one base from this clone, and base qualities are not available.

In the germline V gene (reference sequence), CDR1 corresponds to MNHEY and CDR2 to SMNVEV. From its cysteine to its phenylalanine, the CDR3 spans 14 amino acids. The sequence is cut down to CDR3 DNA, 42 bases in frame from base 1. The junction shows trimming of 6 bases on V and 4 bases on J, plus 15 bases between the germline ends. The library was produced with the immunoSEQ multiplex PCR assay. Held by TCRdb, this immuneACCESS table contains in-frame sequences only and omits some clones. Under half of the omission traces to an unresolved V gene where checked; the cause of the rest is unknown. The sample includes under 65,000 clones, with over 80% observed a single time. Approximately 0.64% of the sample comes from the top ten.

The V and J genes are TRBV27 and TRBJ1-2; tentative D gene TRBD1, with 6 bases matching. The specimen was CD4+ T cells from peripheral blood mononuclear cells, collected after pregnancy. The sequence was obtained from a female donor with multiple sclerosis, enrolled in a pregnancy study. The CDR3 has the sequence CASRPDSQGYGYTF. The bases are TGTGCCAGCAGACCGGACAGCCAAGGCTATGGCTACACCTTC.